The rows below give T cell receptor beta chains drawn from one sample of a study of shared clonotypes between healthy human individuals. TCRdb's table, derived via immunoSEQ multiplex PCR, lists solely in-frame clones and lacks some. The table has under 1,100,000 clones, 78% seen once; the top ten hold 0.6% to 0.75%. Sequencing was done on a sample of memory CD4+ T cells from PBMCs. These receptors came from a man aged 18 to 30 in good health. Some clones in this sample may be carry-over from other donors' samples. CDR3s include the opening cysteine and the closing phenylalanine or tryptophan. D genes are given only for firm matches. A row's size may be missing; if present it is once, few, many or a size class.

J: TRBJ1-2
V: TRBV28
D: TRBD1
size: -
CDR3: CASSLWRQGARGYTF
DNA: TGTGCCAGCAGTTTATGGCGGCAGGGGGCCAGGGGCTACACCTTC

J: TRBJ2-7
V: TRBV7-2
D: TRBD2
size: once
CDR3: CASSLDLAGLYEQYF
DNA: TGTGCCAGCAGCTTAGACCTAGCGGGGTTATACGAGCAGTACTTC

J: TRBJ2-7
V: TRBV9
D: TRBD2
size: many
CDR3: CASSVGLAGVWEQYF
DNA: TGTGCCAGCAGCGTAGGTTTAGCGGGGGTGTGGGAGCAGTACTTC

J: TRBJ1-1
V: TRBV7-9
D: -
size: -
CDR3: CASSHTRDTEAFF
DNA: TGTGCCAGCAGCCACACGAGAGACACTGAAGCTTTCTTT

J: TRBJ2-7
V: TRBV9
D: -
size: -
CDR3: CASSVGSLPYEQYF
DNA: TGTGCCAGCAGCGTAGGTTCTCTGCCCTACGAGCAGTACTTC

J: TRBJ2-3
V: TRBV6-5
D: TRBD1
size: -
CDR3: CASSYGQGADTQYF
DNA: TGTGCCAGCAGTTACGGACAGGGCGCAGATACGCAGTATTTT

J: TRBJ2-2
V: TRBV27
D: TRBD2
size: -
CDR3: CASSLVLARAETGELFF
DNA: TGTGCCAGCAGTTTGGTACTAGCGAGAGCCGAAACCGGGGAGCTGTTTTTT

J: TRBJ1-1
V: TRBV20-1
D: -
size: -
CDR3: CSARLTEAFF
DNA: TGCAGTGCTAGATTAACTGAAGCTTTCTTT

J: TRBJ2-4
V: TRBV16
D: -
size: -
CDR3: CASSRDFLAKNIQYF
DNA: TGTGCCAGCAGCCGGGACTTCCTAGCCAAAAACATTCAGTACTTC

J: TRBJ2-2
V: TRBV10-3
D: -
size: -
CDR3: CAISEFGGNTGELFF
DNA: TGTGCCATCAGTGAGTTTGGCGGGAACACCGGGGAGCTGTTTTTT

J: TRBJ2-7
V: TRBV7-8
D: TRBD1
size: -
CDR3: CASSLAGSGQGMYEQYF
DNA: TGTGCCAGCAGCTTAGCAGGATCGGGACAGGGAATGTACGAGCAGTACTTC

J: TRBJ2-7
V: TRBV7-8
D: -
size: -
CDR3: CASSLDRQVYYEQYF
DNA: TGTGCCAGCAGCTTAGATCGACAGGTCTACTACGAGCAGTACTTC

J: TRBJ2-6
V: TRBV5-8
D: -
size: many
CDR3: CASSPVVSGANVLTF
DNA: TGTGCCAGCAGCCCCGTGGTCTCTGGGGCCAACGTCCTGACTTTC

J: TRBJ1-2
V: TRBV28
D: TRBD1
size: -
CDR3: CASKKTGAGGYTF
DNA: TGTGCCAGCAAAAAGACAGGGGCGGGTGGCTACACCTTC

J: TRBJ2-1
V: TRBV28
D: -
size: -
CDR3: CASSTSSAYSYNEQFF
DNA: TGTGCCAGCAGTACCTCTAGCGCCTACTCCTACAATGAGCAGTTCTTC